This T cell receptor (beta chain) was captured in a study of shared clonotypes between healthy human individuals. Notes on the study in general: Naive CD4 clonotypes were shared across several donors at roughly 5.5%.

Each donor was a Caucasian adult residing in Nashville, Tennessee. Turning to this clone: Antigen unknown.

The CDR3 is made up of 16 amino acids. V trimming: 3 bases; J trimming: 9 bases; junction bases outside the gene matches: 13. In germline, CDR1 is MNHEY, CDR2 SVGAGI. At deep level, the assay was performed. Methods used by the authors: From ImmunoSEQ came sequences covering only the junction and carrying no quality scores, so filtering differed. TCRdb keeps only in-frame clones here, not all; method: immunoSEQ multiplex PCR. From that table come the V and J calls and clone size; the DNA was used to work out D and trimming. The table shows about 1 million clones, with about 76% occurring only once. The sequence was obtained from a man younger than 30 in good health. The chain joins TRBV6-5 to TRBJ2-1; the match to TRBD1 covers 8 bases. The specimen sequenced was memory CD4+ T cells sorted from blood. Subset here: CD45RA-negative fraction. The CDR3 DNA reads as TGTGCCAGCAGTTATTCAGGGGGCCGGGGGTCAAGTGAGCAGTTCTTC. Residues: CASSYSGGRGSSEQFF.